This T cell receptor (beta chain) was sequenced for a study of T cell changes during pregnancy in multiple sclerosis (dated by TCRdb to the late 2010s). About the full investigation: The study examined how the T cell repertoire changed over the course of pregnancy in women with multiple sclerosis.

Libraries were prepared through the immunoSEQ multiplex PCR assay. TCRdb carries this immuneACCESS record with in-frame sequences only. Its versions omit some clonotypes, under half of them owing to an unresolved V gene in the studies checked, with the rest unexplained. The sample data list fewer than 70,000 clones, and roughly 90% of these were observed just once. The ten largest account for 2.5% to 3.5% of the sample. As concerns this clone: Which antigen it targets is not known. Base qualities were left out, and no much larger clone turns up one base away.

The material sequenced was peripheral blood, taken in the second trimester of pregnancy. This receptor was taken from a female donor in good health, enrolled as a control in a pregnancy study.

The DNA sequence is TGTGCCAGCAGCTTACGACGGGAGGGGCCCTACAATGAGCAGTTCTTC. Translated, this gives CASSLRREGPYNEQFF. Recombination connected TRBV11-2 to TRBJ2-1, with 8 bases matching TRBD2. CDR1 and CDR2 were assigned from the germline V gene as SGHAT and FQNNGV. The germline V and J ends show losses of 2 bases and 2 bases respectively, and no gene match explains 5 bases of the junction. Reading from cysteine to phenylalanine, the CDR3 counts 16 amino acids. Only CDR3 DNA is held: 48 bases, read in frame from base 1.